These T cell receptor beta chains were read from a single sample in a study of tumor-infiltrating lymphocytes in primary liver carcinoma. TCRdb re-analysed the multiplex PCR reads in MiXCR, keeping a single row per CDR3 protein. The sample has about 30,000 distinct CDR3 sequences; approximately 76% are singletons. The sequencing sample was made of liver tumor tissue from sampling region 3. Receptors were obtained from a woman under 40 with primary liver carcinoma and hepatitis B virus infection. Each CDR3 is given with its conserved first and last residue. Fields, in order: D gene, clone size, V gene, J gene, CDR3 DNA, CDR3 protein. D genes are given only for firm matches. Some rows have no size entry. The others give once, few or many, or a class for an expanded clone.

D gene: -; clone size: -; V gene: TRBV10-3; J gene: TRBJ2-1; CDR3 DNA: TGTGCCATCAATCCCACAGCGACCCGGGATGAGCGGTTCTTC; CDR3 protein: CAINPTATRDERFF
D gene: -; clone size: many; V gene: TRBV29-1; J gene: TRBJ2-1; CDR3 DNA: TGCAGCGTTCATCAGACCGGGTGGTACAATGAGCAGTTCTTC; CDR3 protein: CSVHQTGWYNEQFF
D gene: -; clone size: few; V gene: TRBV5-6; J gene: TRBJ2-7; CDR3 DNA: TGTGCCAGCAGCCCTAACTTGGGGCTCAGCTCCTACGAGCAGTACTTC; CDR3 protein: CASSPNLGLSSYEQYF
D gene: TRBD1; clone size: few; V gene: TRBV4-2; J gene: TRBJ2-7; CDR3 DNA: TGTGCCAGCAGCCCATCCTGTGACAGGGGGACCTACGAGCAGTACTTC; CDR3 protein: CASSPSCDRGTYEQYF
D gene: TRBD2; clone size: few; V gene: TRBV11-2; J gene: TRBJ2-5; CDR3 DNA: TGTGCCATCAGCTTTCGAACCGGGACTAAGCGAGAGACCCAGTACTTC; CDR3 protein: CAISFRTGTKRETQYF
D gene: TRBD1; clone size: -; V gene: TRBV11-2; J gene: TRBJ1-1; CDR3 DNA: TGTACCAGCAGCGCTCGGGACAGGGAGCGCAAAAGGTGGAGTAACACTGAAGCTTTCTTT; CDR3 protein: CTSSARDRERKRWSNTEAFF
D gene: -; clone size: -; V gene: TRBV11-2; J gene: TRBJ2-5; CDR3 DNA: TGTGCAAGCAGCCCCCCTGGACTGGGAGTTGGGAAAGTGACCCAGTACTTC; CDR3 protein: CASSPPGLGVGKVTQYF
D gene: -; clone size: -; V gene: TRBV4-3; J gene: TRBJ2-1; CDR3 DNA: TGCGCCAGCAACCAAGATACGGGAAGCTCCCACAATGAGCAGTTCTTT; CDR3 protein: CASNQDTGSSHNEQFF
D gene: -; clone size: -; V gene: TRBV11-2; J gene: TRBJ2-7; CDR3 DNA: TGTACCAGCAGCTTACTAGCGGGACAGGGCGAGCACTACTTC; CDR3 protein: CTSSLLAGQGEHYF
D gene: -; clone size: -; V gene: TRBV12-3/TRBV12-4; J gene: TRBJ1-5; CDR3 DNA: TGTGCCAGCGACACCCAGGGGCAGCCCCAGCATTTT; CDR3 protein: CASDTQGQPQHF
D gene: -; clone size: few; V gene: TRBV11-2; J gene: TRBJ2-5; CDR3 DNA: TGTGCCAGCAGCTTAGGATTAGAGGCCCAGTACTTC; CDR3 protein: CASSLGLEAQYF
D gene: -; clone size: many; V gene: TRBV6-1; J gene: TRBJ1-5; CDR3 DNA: TGTGCCAGCAGTTCCGGGGCTTTGGGCAATCAGCCCCAGCATTTT; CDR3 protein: CASSSGALGNQPQHF
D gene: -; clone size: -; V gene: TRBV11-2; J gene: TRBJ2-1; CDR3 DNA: TGTGCCAGCAGCCGACTACACCCCGAGGTTGCCGATGAACAGTTCTTC; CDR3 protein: CASSRLHPEVADEQFF
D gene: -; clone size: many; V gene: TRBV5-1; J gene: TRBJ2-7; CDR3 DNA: TGCGCCAGCAGCTTGATAATGGGGCAGGACGAGCAGTACTTC; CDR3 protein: CASSLIMGQDEQYF
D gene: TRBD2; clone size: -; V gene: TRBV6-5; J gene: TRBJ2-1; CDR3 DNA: TGTGCCAGCAGGGGAGGGGCCTCCAACCCTAATGTGCAGTTCTTC; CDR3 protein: CASRGGASNPNVQFF
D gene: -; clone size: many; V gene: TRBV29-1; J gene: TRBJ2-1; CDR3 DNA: TGCAGCGTTGTACCGGCAGGATCCGGCAATGAGCAGTTCTTC; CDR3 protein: CSVVPAGSGNEQFF
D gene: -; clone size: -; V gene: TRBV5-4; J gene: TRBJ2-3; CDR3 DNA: TGTGCCAGTAAAAGCGAGGGAGATACGCAGTATTTT; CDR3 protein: CASKSEGDTQYF
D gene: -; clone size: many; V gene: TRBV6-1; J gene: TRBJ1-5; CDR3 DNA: TGTGCCAGCAGTCTACAAGGGGCCACTCAGCCCCAGCGTTTT; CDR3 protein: CASSLQGATQPQRF
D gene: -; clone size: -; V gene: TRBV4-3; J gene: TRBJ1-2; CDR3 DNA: TGCGTCAGTAGCCTGGGTTCTCCTAGGGACGGCTACGCCTTC; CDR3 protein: CVSSLGSPRDGYAF
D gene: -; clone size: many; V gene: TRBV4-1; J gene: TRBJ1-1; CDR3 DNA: TGCGCCAGCAGCCAAGATCAGGAGAACACTGAAGCTTTCTTT; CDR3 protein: CASSQDQENTEAFF
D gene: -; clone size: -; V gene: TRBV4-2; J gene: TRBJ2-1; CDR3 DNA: TGTGCCAGCGACGGGAGCTCACGTTCTGGGCAATTCTTC; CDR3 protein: CASDGSSRSGQFF
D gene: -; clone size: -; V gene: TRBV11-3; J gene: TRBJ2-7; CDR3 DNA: TGTGCCAGCAGCCCCGGGGCAGGTGGCAACTACGAGCAATACTTC; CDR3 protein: CASSPGAGGNYEQYF
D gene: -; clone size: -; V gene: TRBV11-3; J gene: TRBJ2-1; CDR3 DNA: TGTGCCAGCAACTTAGACAGGAGCAATGAGCAATTCTTC; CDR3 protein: CASNLDRSNEQFF
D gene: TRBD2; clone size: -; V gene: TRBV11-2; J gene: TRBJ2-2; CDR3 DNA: TGTGCCGGCACGCACAGGTCTAGCGGAACCGGGGAGCTGTTTTTT; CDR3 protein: CAGTHRSSGTGELFF
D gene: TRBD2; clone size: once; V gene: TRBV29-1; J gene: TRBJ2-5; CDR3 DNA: TGCATCGTAATTCCCTGTACTAGCGGTCTACAAGAGACCCAGTACTTC; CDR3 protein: CIVIPCTSGLQETQYF
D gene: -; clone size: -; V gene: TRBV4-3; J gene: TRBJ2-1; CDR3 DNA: TGCGTCAGCAGCCAAGATGCGGGAAGCTCCTACAATGAGCAGCTTTTC; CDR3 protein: CVSSQDAGSSYNEQLF
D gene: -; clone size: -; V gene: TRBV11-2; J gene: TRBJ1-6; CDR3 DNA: TGTACCAGTAGCTTTGGTCGGAACCATTATAATTCACCCCTCCACTTT; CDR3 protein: CTSSFGRNHYNSPLHF
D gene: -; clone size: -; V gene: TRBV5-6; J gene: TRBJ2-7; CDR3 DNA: TGTGCCAGCAGCGACCCGGACAGCCATGAGCAGTACTTC; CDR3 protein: CASSDPDSHEQYF
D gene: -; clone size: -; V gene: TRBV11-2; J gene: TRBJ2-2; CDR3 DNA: TGTGCCAGCAGCTTAGTGGTGCTACCGGGAACCAGGGAGCTGTTTTTT; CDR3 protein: CASSLVVLPGTRELFF
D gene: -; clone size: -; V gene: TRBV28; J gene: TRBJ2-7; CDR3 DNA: TGTGGCAGCAATCTTGGCCCGGGGCAGTCGAGCTCCTACGAGCAGTACTTC; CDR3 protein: CGSNLGPGQSSSYEQYF
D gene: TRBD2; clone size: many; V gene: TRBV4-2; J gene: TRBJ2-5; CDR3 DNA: TGTGCCAGCAGCCAAACCGGGACTAGGAATGTCCCAGAGACCCAGTACTTC; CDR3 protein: CASSQTGTRNVPETQYF
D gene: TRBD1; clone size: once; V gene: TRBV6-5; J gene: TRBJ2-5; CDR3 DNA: TGTACCAGCAGTAGCGACAGGGGCCTGACCCAGTACTTC; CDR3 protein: CTSSSDRGLTQYF
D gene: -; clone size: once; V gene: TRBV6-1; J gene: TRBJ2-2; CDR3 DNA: TGTGTCAGCGGTGAAACCCTTCCCGGGGGCGCCGCGAAAACCGGGGAGCTGTTTTTT; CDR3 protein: CVSGETLPGGAAKTGELFF
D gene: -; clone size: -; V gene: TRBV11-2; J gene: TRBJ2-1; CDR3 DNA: TGTGTCAGCAGCTTATCAGTTACGAATGAGCGGTTCTTC; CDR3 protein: CVSSLSVTNERFF
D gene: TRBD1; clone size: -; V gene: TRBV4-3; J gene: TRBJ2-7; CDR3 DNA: TGCGCCAGTAGCCAAGATCGATGGACAGGACGGGGGCAGTACTTC; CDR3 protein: CASSQDRWTGRGQYF
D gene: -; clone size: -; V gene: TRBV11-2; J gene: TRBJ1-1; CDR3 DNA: TGCACCAGCAGCTTAGAGAGGTCTTCCGAAGCTTTCTTT; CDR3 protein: CTSSLERSSEAFF
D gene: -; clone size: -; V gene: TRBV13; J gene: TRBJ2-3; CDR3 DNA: TGTGCCGGCAGCTTGGGTTTAACAGGTGCGCAGTATTTT; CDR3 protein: CAGSLGLTGAQYF
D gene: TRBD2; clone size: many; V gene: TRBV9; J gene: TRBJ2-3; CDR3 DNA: TGTGCCAGCAGCGGGACTAGCGGGAGGGAAGATACGCAGTATTTT; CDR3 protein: CASSGTSGREDTQYF
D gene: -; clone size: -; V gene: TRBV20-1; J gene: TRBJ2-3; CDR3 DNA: TGCAGTGCTAGAGATCCCTTAGGACAGCCAGATACGCAGTATTTT; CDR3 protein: CSARDPLGQPDTQYF
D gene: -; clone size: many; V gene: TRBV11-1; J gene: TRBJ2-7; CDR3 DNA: TGTGCCAGCAGCCTTTGGGGGACCTCCTACGAGCAGTACTTC; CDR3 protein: CASSLWGTSYEQYF
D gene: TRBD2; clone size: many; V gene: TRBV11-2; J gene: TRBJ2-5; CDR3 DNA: TGTGCCAGCAGCGCATCCGGGACTAGCGGGGGAAACCTGTACTTC; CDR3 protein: CASSASGTSGGNLYF
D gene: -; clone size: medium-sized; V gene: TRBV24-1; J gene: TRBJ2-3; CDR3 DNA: TGTGCCACCAGTGATGGTATAGGGACAACCCCCGGAGATACGCAGTATTTT; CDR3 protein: CATSDGIGTTPGDTQYF
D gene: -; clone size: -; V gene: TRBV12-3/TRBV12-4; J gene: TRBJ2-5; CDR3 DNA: TGTGCCAGCAGTACCTACATCGGGAGCGGAGAGACCCAGTACTTC; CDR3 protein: CASSTYIGSGETQYF
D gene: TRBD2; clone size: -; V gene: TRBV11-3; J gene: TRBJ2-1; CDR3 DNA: TGTGCCAGCAGCGCTAGCGGGGCAGAAGATAAGCAGTTCTTC; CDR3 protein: CASSASGAEDKQFF
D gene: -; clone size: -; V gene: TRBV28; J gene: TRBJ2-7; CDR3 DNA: TGTGCCAGCAGTGCGGGCCAAAGCTCGTACGAGCAGTGCTTC; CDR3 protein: CASSAGQSSYEQCF
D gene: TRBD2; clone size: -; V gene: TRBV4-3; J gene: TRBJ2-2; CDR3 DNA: TGCACCGACAGCGTACTAGCGGGAGGGCCCCGTTCGAACACCGGGGAGCTGTTTTTT; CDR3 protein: CTDSVLAGGPRSNTGELFF
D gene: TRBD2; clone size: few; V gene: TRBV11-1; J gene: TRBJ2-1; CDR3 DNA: TGTGCCAGCATCTCGACTAGCGGGGCCTACAATGAGCAGTTCTTC; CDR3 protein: CASISTSGAYNEQFF
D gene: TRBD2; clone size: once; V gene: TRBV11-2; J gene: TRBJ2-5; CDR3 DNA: TGTGCCAGCAACTATGCGACTAGCGGACAAGAGACCCAGTACTTC; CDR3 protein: CASNYATSGQETQYF
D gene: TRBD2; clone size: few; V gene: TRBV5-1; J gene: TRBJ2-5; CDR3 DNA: TGCGCCAGCAGCTGGGAGGGGAGATGGGCACAAGAGACCCACTACTTC; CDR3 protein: CASSWEGRWAQETHYF
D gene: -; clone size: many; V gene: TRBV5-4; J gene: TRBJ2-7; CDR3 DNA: TGTGCCAGCAGCTATGAGGGGGACCCCATTTGGGGGGGCGAGCAGTACTTC; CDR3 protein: CASSYEGDPIWGGEQYF